The entry below gives a single T cell receptor beta chain sequence along with its context. Sequencing was performed with immunoSEQ multiplex PCR; in TCRdb, only in-frame clones are kept and a portion is missing. Of roughly 250,000 clones detected, approximately 83% appear once; the ten largest clones hold about 4.3%. These data come from a study of blood T cell repertoires in COVID-19. All enrollees were about 18 to 100 years old and from under 25 US areas. Cohort allocation depended upon clinical history that participants reported. Each recovered donor of Cohort 3 presented with two negative PCRs, clearance, or symptom resolution. The specimen sequenced was PBMCs or T cells enriched from blood (not recorded which). This clonotype was obtained from a woman under 40 who had recovered from COVID-19.

CDR3 in DNA: TGCAGTGCTAGTGGAGGTTACGAGCAGTACTTC. It codes for CSASGGYEQYF. This chain joins TRBV20-1 and TRBJ2-7; a weak D match, TRBD2 (5 bases). The V gene's germline CDR1 is DFQATT and CDR2 SNEGSKA (reference sequence). The CDR3 contains 11 residues. V was clipped by 3 bases and J by 4 bases, with 7 bases between them.